This T cell receptor (beta chain) emerged from a study of T-cell reconstitution after alpha-beta-depleted transplantation in children. General observations from the study: Some patients' high day-60 TCRbeta diversity was attributed to recipient cells surviving conditioning. In patients about two months after transplant, alpha-beta T cells reportedly arose from several hundred expanded graft clones. Newly produced T cells mostly provided counts and TCRbeta diversity after one year, as hyperexpanded clones declined.

The germline gives CDR1 DFQATT, CDR2 SNEGSKA (reference sequence). The ends lost 5 bases at V and 4 bases at J; junction bases unmatched: 5. The CDR3 covers 13 residues. This clonotype appeared many times. The antigen is not known. During its preparation, the TCRbeta library received unique molecular identifiers. A single record per CDR3 protein comes from TCRdb applying MiXCR to the PCR reads. The table lists 60,000 to 70,000 distinct CDR3 sequences, 4.9% of them singletons. The receptor was derived from a boy under two years old who had a stem cell transplant for acute myeloid leukemia, so the T cells may come from the graft donor. This material consisted of PBMCs, mostly from graft donor cells, taken 180 days after TCRalphabeta/CD19-depleted stem cell transplant. The chain combines TRBV20-1 with TRBJ2-7, with TRBD1 identical over 10 bases. CDR3 DNA sequence: TGCAGTGCTTCCTGGACAGGGGGTTACGAGCAGTACGTC. It translates to CSASWTGGYEQYV.